The T cell receptor beta chain under discussion was sequenced for a study of blood T cell repertoires in COVID-19. Study information: Samples taken during acute and convalescent COVID-19 were collected in the United States, Italy and Spain.

This clone was picked up a small number of times. Participants' own reports of clinical history determined their cohort assignment. Cohort 3 recovery required two negative PCRs, clearance, or symptom resolution. The CDR3 contains 15 residues. V dropped 6 bases and J dropped 3; count of bases not matched to a gene: 8. Germline V CDR1 and CDR2: SGHRS, YFSETQ. This table comes from immunoSEQ multiplex PCR, and its TCRdb copy is limited to in-frame clones, with some not included. The table includes around 230,000 clones, approximately 75% detected once. This TCR was sampled from a man in his forties or fifties who had recovered from COVID-19. The sequencing sample was made of PBMCs or T cells enriched from blood (not recorded which). V and J are TRBV5-1 and TRBJ2-4; 8 bases line up with TRBD1. CDR3 coding DNA: TGCGCCAGCACCCGATCCGGGACAGGCAAAAACATTCAGTACTTC. Translating it yields CASTRSGTGKNIQYF.